This TCR beta chain is drawn from a study of neurological immune-mediated disorders. Specified time point: longitudinal time-point 2. This clonotype was detected many times. Every sequencing run gave over 200 million TCR-beta sequences, taken from 15-18 subjects. TCRdb redid the calling of the 5' RACE reads with MiXCR, one entry per CDR3 protein. The sample yields about 49,000 distinct CDR3 sequences, over 10% seen once. CDR1 is LGHNA, CDR2 YSLEER, per germline. Deletions cut 1 base from V and 0 bases from J, with 15 bases between. The CDR3 covers 17 residues. V is TRBV4-3 and J is TRBJ1-1, with TRBD1 as a possible D gene (6 bases). This clonotype originated in a male donor with HTLV-1-associated myelopathy (HAM/TSP). The material sequenced was PBMCs. The CDR3 protein is CASSQVAAGEMNTEAFF. CDR3 DNA sequence: TGCGCCAGCAGCCAAGTCGCGGCAGGGGAGATGAACACTGAAGCTTTCTTT.